Below, one TCR beta chain is given with its context. This sample was taken from a study of T-cell reconstitution after alpha-beta-depleted transplantation in children. Unique molecular identifiers were incorporated during preparation of the TCRbeta library. TCRdb re-analysed the PCR reads in MiXCR, keeping a single row per CDR3 protein. This sample has 400,000 to 450,000 distinct CDR3 sequences, with approximately 41% found just once. CDR3 length equals 17 residues. The ends lost 3 bases at V and 7 bases at J; junction bases unmatched: 17. This chain uses TRBV23-1 with TRBJ2-7; 8 bases fit TRBD1. TRBV23-1 is marked as an open reading frame, function uncertain. Sequenced material: PBMCs, taken before TCRalphabeta/CD19-depleted stem cell transplant. This receptor was taken from a girl aged 2 to 10 with aplastic anemia, due to receive a stem cell transplant. In DNA form, the CDR3 reads TGCGCCAGCAGTCATTCCGGGACAGGTCGGCGCCGAGGGGAGCAGTACTTC. Translation gives CASSHSGTGRRRGEQYF.